The rows below give T cell receptor beta chains drawn from one sample of a study of cytomegalovirus exposure and HLA in healthy donors. Sequenced by immunoSEQ multiplex PCR; TCRdb stores in-frame clones only, minus some. Here the sample spans 150,000 to 200,000 clones, approximately 86% being singletons. Material for sequencing was PBMCs. Every receptor here comes from a woman between 18 and 29 years old in good health and CMV-seronegative. Each CDR3 is given with its conserved first and last residue. A D gene is named only where the DNA matches it firmly. Not every row has a clone size; where given, it reads once, few, many or a size class.

D: -; size: once; J: TRBJ1-6; V: TRBV7-6; CDR3: CASSSRSPTESPLHF; DNA: TGTGCCAGCAGCTCCCGGTCCCCGACAGAATCACCCCTCCACTTT
D: TRBD1; size: -; J: TRBJ1-2; V: TRBV7-2; CDR3: CASSLDRGRGGYTF; DNA: TGTGCCAGCAGCTTGGACAGGGGGCGCGGCGGCTACACCTTC
D: TRBD2; size: -; J: TRBJ2-3; V: TRBV6-4; CDR3: CASSDWTSGRDTQYF; DNA: TGTGCCAGCAGTGACTGGACTAGCGGGCGTGATACGCAGTATTTT
D: -; size: -; J: TRBJ2-3; V: TRBV7-9; CDR3: CASSSSLASSTDTQYF; DNA: TGTGCCAGCAGCTCTTCCTTAGCGTCTAGCACAGATACGCAGTATTTT
D: -; size: -; J: TRBJ1-1; V: TRBV10-3; CDR3: CAISPGGADTEAFF; DNA: TGTGCCATCAGTCCCGGTGGGGCGGACACTGAAGCTTTCTTT
D: -; size: -; J: TRBJ2-4; V: TRBV29-1; CDR3: CSVESGTRRIQYF; DNA: TGCAGCGTTGAATCGGGGACTCGTCGTATTCAGTACTTC
D: TRBD1; size: -; J: TRBJ1-4; V: TRBV2; CDR3: CASKDRGYEKLFF; DNA: TGTGCCAGCAAAGACAGGGGTTATGAAAAACTGTTTTTT
D: -; size: -; J: TRBJ2-3; V: TRBV6-5; CDR3: CASSYSTSWADTQYF; DNA: TGTGCCAGCAGTTACTCGACAAGTTGGGCAGATACGCAGTATTTT
D: TRBD1; size: -; J: TRBJ2-2; V: TRBV5-4; CDR3: CASSLGTGSTGELFF; DNA: TGTGCCAGCAGCTTGGGGACAGGGTCCACCGGGGAGCTGTTTTTT
D: -; size: -; J: TRBJ2-5; V: TRBV13; CDR3: CASSLAGVGKRETQYF; DNA: TGTGCCAGCAGCTTAGCGGGGGTGGGGAAACGAGAGACCCAGTACTTC
D: -; size: -; J: TRBJ1-1; V: TRBV27; CDR3: CASSLWGTDTEAFF; DNA: TGTGCCAGCAGTTTGTGGGGGACTGACACTGAGGCTTTCTTT
D: -; size: -; J: TRBJ1-1; V: TRBV7-9; CDR3: CASSLRQMNTEAFF; DNA: TGTGCCAGCAGCCTGAGACAGATGAACACTGAAGCTTTCTTT
D: -; size: -; J: TRBJ2-7; V: TRBV11-3; CDR3: CASRAGREQYF; DNA: TGTGCCAGCAGGGCAGGGCGAGAGCAGTACTTC
D: -; size: -; J: TRBJ2-3; V: TRBV4-2; CDR3: CASSPTTGAGATYGTDTQYF; DNA: TGTGCCAGCAGCCCCACCACGGGGGCGGGGGCCACTTACGGCACAGATACGCAGTATTTT
D: -; size: few; J: TRBJ1-1; V: TRBV30; CDR3: CAWSVLLRTEAFF; DNA: TGTGCCTGGAGTGTACTGTTGAGGACTGAAGCTTTCTTT
D: TRBD2; size: -; J: TRBJ2-1; V: TRBV6-5; CDR3: CASSPPGLAGAGQFF; DNA: TGTGCCAGCAGTCCTCCGGGACTAGCGGGAGCGGGGCAGTTCTTC
D: -; size: once; J: TRBJ2-7; V: TRBV18; CDR3: CASSPDSLEQYF; DNA: TGTGCCAGCTCACCAGACAGTCTCGAGCAGTACTTC
D: TRBD2; size: -; J: TRBJ2-3; V: TRBV14; CDR3: CASSQPGLAADTQYF; DNA: TGTGCCAGCAGCCAACCGGGACTAGCTGCCGATACGCAGTATTTT
D: -; size: -; J: TRBJ1-1; V: TRBV4-1; CDR3: CASRLQQGMVALEAFF; DNA: TGCGCCAGCAGGCTACAACAGGGAATGGTTGCACTTGAAGCTTTCTTT
D: -; size: -; J: TRBJ1-4; V: TRBV5-6; CDR3: CASSSIGGFPTNEKLFF; DNA: TGTGCCAGCAGCTCTATCGGGGGGTTCCCAACTAATGAAAAACTGTTTTTT
D: TRBD2; size: -; J: TRBJ2-4; V: TRBV4-2; CDR3: CASSQEVGTSGRGVHF; DNA: TGTGCCAGCAGCCAAGAGGTGGGGACTAGCGGGAGGGGAGTGCACTTC
D: TRBD1; size: -; J: TRBJ2-5; V: TRBV5-6; CDR3: CASSPEGAWETQYF; DNA: TGTGCCAGCAGCCCTGAGGGGGCCTGGGAGACCCAGTACTTC